A single sample gave rise to the 25 T cell receptor beta chains below, sequenced in a study of T cell clonality in common variable immunodeficiency. The table came from immunoSEQ multiplex PCR; TCRdb's copy has only in-frame clones and leaves some out. The repertoire consists of 45,000 to 55,000 clones, none detected only once. Sequencing input: peripheral blood mononuclear cells. The receptors come from a person aged 18-70 years in good health.

This clone showed up many times. The read falls 3 residues short of the CDR3 end, and the missing part is taken from the germline J gene. The rearrangement links TRBV12-3 or TRBV12-4 to TRBJ2-1; D unclear. CDR3 size: 14 residues. Trimming cost V 4 bases and J 3 bases, with 10 bases left between them. CDR3 sequence: CASSSRLDYNEQFF. The part of the CDR3 DNA that was read is TGTGCCAGCAGTTCTAGGCTCGACTACAATGAG.

In this sample, this clone turned up many times. The read is 3 residues too short to cover the CDR3 end, so that end is filled in from the germline J gene. This chain links TRBV4-2 with TRBJ1-4; D gene ambiguous. The CDR3 extends over 17 amino acids. In germline, CDR1 is LGHNA, CDR2 YNFKEQ. V gave up 4 bases and J gave up 8 bases, with 23 bases separating them. The sequenced CDR3 bases are TGTGCCAGCAGCCTAAGATCGGTGTCAGGTCTTAGGGAAAAA. Its translation: CASSLRSVSGLREK. The full-length CDR3 reads as CASSLRSVSGLREKLFF.

This clone was seen at least ten times. The CDR3 end is not reached by the read, which stops 3 residues before it; the germline J gene fills it in. The V call is TRBV19, the J call TRBJ2-7, with TRBD2 matching 14 bases. The germline gives CDR1 LNHDA, CDR2 SQIVND (reference sequence). After removal of 5 bases from V and 6 bases from J, the junction contained 3 bases not matched to a gene. CDR3 length: 14 amino acids. This CDR3 is CASSVGLAGGEQYF. The sequenced CDR3 bases are TGTGCCAGTAGTGTTGGACTAGCGGGAGGCGAG.

This clone showed up many times. The DNA ends 3 residues before the CDR3 does, and the rest of the CDR3 is filled in from the germline J gene. The rearrangement joins TRBV30 to TRBJ2-3, with TRBD2 matching over 8 bases. V trimming: 1 base; J trimming: 1 base; junction bases outside the gene matches: 4. Looked up from germline, CDR1 is GTSNPN and CDR2 is SVGIG (reference sequence). The CDR3 runs to 15 residues. The sequenced part of the CDR3 DNA is TGTGCCTGGAGTGCGCAACTAGCGGGCACAGATACG. This translates into CAWSAQLAGTDT. The whole CDR3 reads CAWSAQLAGTDTQYF.

The table lists this clone with many counts. The read comes to an end 3 residues before the CDR3 does, leaving the germline J gene to fill in the end. J is TRBJ2-7 and V is TRBV7-8, with 7 bases identical to TRBD2. V gave up 6 bases and J gave up 3 bases; unmatched junction bases: 5. The CDR3 totals 13 residues. CDR1 is SGHVS and CDR2 is FQNEAQ in the germline V gene. The CDR3 sequence: CASRPAGFYEQYF. CDR3 DNA, as far as it was read: TGTGCCAGCAGACCAGCGGGATTCTACGAG.

This clone was counted many times. The CDR3 goes on 3 residues after the read ends, and that part is filled in from the germline J gene. The chain uses TRBV4-1 and TRBJ2-1; D might be TRBD2 (6 bases). The CDR3 covers 18 residues. Trimming removed 9 bases from V and 7 bases from J, with 31 bases in between. The germline CDR1 and CDR2 sequences are MGHRA and YSYEKL. This CDR3 reads CASSFRVASVSELNEQFF. The covered CDR3 bases are TGCGCCAGTAGTTTCAGAGTGGCTAGCGTTAGTGAGTTAAATGAG.

This clone was seen a few times. The read terminates 3 residues ahead of where the CDR3 ends, so the germline J gene completes it. J is TRBJ1-2 and V is TRBV7-2; D possibly corresponds to TRBD1 (5 bases). This CDR3 spans 15 amino acids. Germline V gene lookup returns CDR1 SGHTA and CDR2 FQGNSA. CDR3 loop: CASSFQVQGYNEYTF. The CDR3 bases that were read are TGTGCCAGCAGCTTCCAGGTTCAGGGCTACAATGAG. Filled out from reference TRBV7-2 and TRBJ1-2, the complete variable domain reads GAGVSQSPSNKVTEKGKDVELRCDPISGHTALYWYRQSLGQGLEFLIYFQGNSAPDKSGLPSDRFSAERTGGSVSTLTIQRTQQEDSAVYLCASSFQVQGYNEYTFGSGTRLTVV.

This clone was detected ten times or more. The read terminates 3 residues ahead of where the CDR3 ends, so the germline J gene completes it. J is TRBJ2-1 and V is TRBV14; D may be TRBD2 (6 bases). Deletions cut 1 base from V and 0 bases from J, with 10 bases between. Germline V gene data show CDR1 as SGHDN and CDR2 as FVKESK. CDR3 size: 16 residues. Here the CDR3 reads CASSQVSGTSYNEQFF. CDR3 bases read: TGTGCCAGCAGCCAAGTTAGCGGAACCTCCTACAATGAG.

This clone was seen at least ten times. The DNA ends 3 residues before the CDR3 does, and the rest of the CDR3 is filled in from the germline J gene. The genes are TRBV20-1 and TRBJ1-4; no reliable D call. The V end was cut by 6 bases, the J end by 8 bases, with 10 bases between. Germline V gene lookup returns CDR1 DFQATT and CDR2 SNEGSKA (reference sequence). The CDR3 consists of 11 residues. The CDR3 DNA, read in part, is TGCAGTGCCGATACGCGGGAAAAA. It is translated as CSADTREK. In full, the CDR3 reads CSADTREKLFF.

Partial CDR3 DNA: TGCAGTGCTCCCGGGACTAGCGGGCTCGAG. Protein sequence: CSAPGTSGLE. The CDR3 as a whole reads CSAPGTSGLEQYF. The genes are TRBV20-1 and TRBJ2-7; TRBD2 agrees at 12 bases. Read sequence stops 3 residues before the CDR3 end, and the germline J gene provides the missing end. Germline assignment: CDR1 DFQATT and CDR2 SNEGSKA (reference sequence). Trimming at V came to 5 bases and at J to 6 bases, leaving 5 bases not matched to a gene. The length of the CDR3 is 13 residues.

This clone was detected only a few times. The CDR3 is CASSYGTGDYEQYF. CDR3 DNA (partial): TGCGCCAGCAGCTACGGGACAGGTGACTACGAG. The genes are TRBV5-1 and TRBJ2-7; 8 nucleotides line up with TRBD1. The sequence runs out 3 residues before the end of the CDR3; the remainder is reconstructed from the germline J gene. The CDR3 runs 14 residues. Losses at the gene ends were 3 bases for V and 3 bases for J; bases not matched to a gene: 5. CDR1 and CDR2 from the germline V gene are SGHRS and YFSETQ.

In this sample, this clone turned up many times. The CDR3 is CASSKAGQGSYEQYF. CDR3 DNA, as far as it was read: TGTGCCAGCAGCAAGGCGGGACAGGGTTCCTACGAG. J is TRBJ2-7 and V is TRBV5-4; 9 nucleotides align to TRBD1. The CDR3 end lies 3 residues beyond the end of the read and is filled in from the germline J gene. CDR3 length equals 15 residues. Germline V gives CDR1 SGHNT, CDR2 YYREEE (reference sequence). Germline trimming cut 4 bases from V and 1 base from J; bases unmatched to any gene: 6.

A word on this clone: The read ends 3 residues early relative to the CDR3; the germline J gene fills the gap. The chain combines TRBV6-2 or TRBV6-3 with TRBJ2-1, with TRBD2 matching over 7 bases. CDR3 length: 14 residues. The V and J ends lost 4 bases and 6 bases, in that order; junction bases with no gene match: 6. Germline CDR1 and CDR2: MNHEY and SVGEGT. The chain's CDR3 is CASSWREPPNEQFF. Incomplete CDR3 DNA: TGTGCCAGCAGTTGGCGGGAGCCCCCCAATGAG.

This clone was counted at least ten times. The read finishes 3 residues shy of the CDR3 end, and the germline J gene is used to complete it. The chain recombines TRBV28 with TRBJ2-1; 10 positions agree with TRBD1. The CDR3 is 15 residues long. V trimming: 4 bases; J trimming: 3 bases; junction bases outside the gene matches: 3. Germline V gene data show CDR1 as MDHEN and CDR2 as SYDVKM. Incomplete CDR3 DNA: TGTGCCAGCAGTTGGACAGGGGGATTCTACAATGAG. Its protein is CASSWTGGFYNE. Given in full, the CDR3 is CASSWTGGFYNEQFF.

The table lists this clone with many counts. The DNA ends 3 residues before the CDR3 does, and the rest of the CDR3 is filled in from the germline J gene. The chain carries TRBV20-1 and TRBJ1-1; no clear D. Germline lookup yields CDR1 DFQATT and CDR2 SNEGSKA (reference sequence). Trimming took 0 bases from V and 0 from J, leaving 17 bases between them. The CDR3 has 17 residues. The CDR3 loop is CSARDKRVASLNTEAFF. Partial CDR3 DNA: TGCAGTGCTAGAGATAAGCGTGTGGCGAGTCTGAACACTGAA.

This clone has ten or more counts. The CDR3 end is not reached by the read, which stops 3 residues before it; the germline J gene fills it in. The chain links TRBV7-2 to TRBJ2-1, with TRBD2 matching over 12 bases. The CDR3 totals 15 residues. The germline V gene encodes CDR1 SGHTA and CDR2 FQGNSA. V dropped 6 bases and J dropped 3; count of bases not matched to a gene: 3. The part of the CDR3 DNA that was read is TGTGCCAGCAGATCGACTAGCGGGGGCTACAATGAG. Translating it yields CASRSTSGGYNE. In full, the CDR3 reads CASRSTSGGYNEQFF.

This clone has ten or more counts. The observed sequence ends 3 residues before the CDR3 terminus, with the missing tail filled in from the germline J gene. The V call is TRBV19, the J call TRBJ1-1; possible D gene TRBD1, 5 bases. Germline V gene data show CDR1 as LNHDA and CDR2 as SQIVND (reference sequence). The CDR3 loop spans 15 amino acids. Trimming shortened V by 6 bases and J by 0 bases, and 14 bases separated the two germline ends. CDR3 sequence: CASRPGLRMNTEAFF. The sequenced CDR3 bases are TGTGCCAGTAGGCCAGGGTTACGAATGAACACTGAA.

In this sample, this clone turned up many times. CDR3 amino acids: CSATEGLARNEQFF. Incomplete CDR3 DNA: TGCAGTGCTACAGAGGGACTAGCTAGGAATGAG. The chain joins TRBV20-1 to TRBJ2-1; 9 nucleotides align to TRBD2. From the germline J gene comes the end of the CDR3, since the read stops 3 residues before it. V was pared by 4 bases and J by 7 bases, with 8 bases of the junction left unmatched. The CDR3 totals 14 residues. Per the germline V gene, CDR1 is DFQATT and CDR2 is SNEGSKA (reference sequence).

CDR3 protein: CSVEGARGQYNEQFF. The CDR3 bases that were read are TGCAGCGTTGAAGGAGCCAGGGGGCAATACAATGAG. This chain links TRBV29-1 with TRBJ2-1, with 8 bases fitting TRBD1. The read ends 3 residues shy of where the CDR3 ends; the end is completed using the germline J gene. The V and J ends lost 1 base and 4 bases, in that order; junction bases with no gene match: 6. This CDR3 spans 15 amino acids. Looked up from germline, CDR1 is SQVTM and CDR2 is ANQGSEA.

The table lists this clone with many counts. CDR3 DNA (partial): TGCAGTGCTAGAGGAGGGGTAAGCAATGAG. Protein: CSARGGVSNE. The CDR3, in full, reads CSARGGVSNEQFF. The J gene is TRBJ2-1, the V gene TRBV20-1; either TRBD1 or TRBD2 may fit D (5 bases each). Coverage ceases 3 residues before the CDR3 finishes, and the germline J gene fills in the end. The CDR3 length is 13 residues. The V and J ends lost 1 base and 6 bases respectively, with 10 bases between them. In germline, CDR1 is DFQATT, CDR2 SNEGSKA (reference sequence).

Ten or more counts support this clone. Read data end 3 residues before the CDR3 end; the end is taken from the germline J gene. The J gene is TRBJ1-6, the V gene TRBV19, with D possibly matching TRBD1 (6 bases). The CDR3 is 16 amino acids. The germline CDR1 and CDR2 sequences are LNHDA and SQIVND (reference sequence). The V and J ends lost 5 bases and 9 bases respectively, with 20 bases between them. The sequenced CDR3 bases are TGTGCCAGTAGTTCCGAAACAGGGAGTCGGAGTTCACCC. Its translation: CASSSETGSRSSP. The whole CDR3 is CASSSETGSRSSPLHF.

This clone was observed at least ten times. The CDR3 here is CASSEARPSIGGELFF. CDR3 DNA, as far as it was read: TGTGCCAGCAGTGAAGCCAGGCCATCTATTGGGGGGGAG. The chain joins TRBV2 to TRBJ2-2; D gene unclear. Sequencing ends 3 residues short of the CDR3 end; the germline J gene provides the rest. CDR3 length equals 16 residues. Germline assignment: CDR1 SNHLY and CDR2 FYNNEI. Trimming took 0 bases from V and 8 from J, leaving 16 bases between them.

This clone was detected ten times or more. With the read ending 3 residues before the CDR3 end, the germline J gene is used to fill in that end. The V gene is TRBV7-3, the J gene TRBJ2-3; the D gene could be TRBD1 or TRBD2 (5 bases each). Per the germline V gene, CDR1 is SGHTA and CDR2 is FQGTGA. The CDR3 runs to 17 residues. Trimming took off 3 bases at V and 1 base at J, with 17 bases between the two ends. The covered CDR3 bases are TGTGCCAGCAGCTTTGCAGGGAGTGGCGCCGGCACAGATACG. Protein product: CASSFAGSGAGTDT. The entire CDR3 sequence reads CASSFAGSGAGTDTQYF.

This clone has ten or more counts. The observed sequence ends 3 residues before the CDR3 terminus, with the missing tail filled in from the germline J gene. V and J are TRBV19 and TRBJ2-3, with 7 positions matching TRBD1. Germline lookup yields CDR1 LNHDA and CDR2 SQIVND (reference sequence). CDR3 size: 11 residues. V lost 10 bases, J lost 7 bases, and 5 bases stayed unmatched. CDR3 sequence: CAISQGHTQYF. The part of the CDR3 DNA that was read is TGTGCCATTTCACAGGGGCATACG.

This clone was seen many times. The CDR3 end lies 3 residues beyond the end of the read and is filled in from the germline J gene. The gene calls are TRBV6-2 or TRBV6-3 and TRBJ1-5; D perhaps matches TRBD1 (6 bases). Per the germline V gene, CDR1 is MNHEY and CDR2 is SVGEGT. The CDR3 totals 16 residues. Trimming shortened V by 5 bases and J by 1 base, and 15 bases separated the two germline ends. The CDR3: CASSLTQGPSNQPQHF. The sequenced CDR3 bases are TGTGCCAGCAGTCTCACACAGGGACCAAGCAATCAGCCC.